This is a list of T cell receptor beta chains from one sample in a study of cytomegalovirus exposure and HLA in healthy donors. Sequencing used immunoSEQ multiplex PCR; TCRdb keeps in-frame clones, though not all of them. Of 110,000 to 150,000 clones listed, around 89% were seen once; the top ten hold less than 7%. Sample: PBMCs. The receptors stem from a woman between 25 and 40 years old in good health and CMV-seropositive. The CDR3 runs from the conserved cysteine through the conserved F or W. Each record gives: V gene, clone size, J gene, D gene, CDR3 DNA, CDR3 protein. D genes are given only for firm matches. Clone size is not always given. Where it is, it says once, few, many or a class for expanded clones.

v_gene: TRBV1; abundance: .; j_gene: TRBJ2-5; d_gene: .; CDR3nt: TGCACCAGCAGCCATGAACTAGCGGGGGAGGAGGGGGAGACCCAGTACTTC; CDR3aa: CTSSHELAGEEGETQYF
v_gene: TRBV18; abundance: few; j_gene: TRBJ2-7; d_gene: .; CDR3nt: TGTGCCAGCTCACCTCTATGGGACCATGGAGGGAGCCCATACGAGCAGTACTTC; CDR3aa: CASSPLWDHGGSPYEQYF
v_gene: TRBV5-1; abundance: .; j_gene: TRBJ1-5; d_gene: TRBD1; CDR3nt: TGCGCCAGCAGCCCGCAGGGGGCTGGCCAGCCCCAGCATTTT; CDR3aa: CASSPQGAGQPQHF
v_gene: TRBV7-2; abundance: .; j_gene: TRBJ2-5; d_gene: TRBD2; CDR3nt: TGTGCCAGCAGGCCGGGACTAGCCCAAGAGACCCAGTACTTC; CDR3aa: CASRPGLAQETQYF
v_gene: TRBV5-1; abundance: .; j_gene: TRBJ2-7; d_gene: TRBD2; CDR3nt: TGCGCCAGCAGCTTCGCCCTGGCGGGGGGGGCCTCCTACGAGCAGTACTTC; CDR3aa: CASSFALAGGASYEQYF
v_gene: TRBV27; abundance: .; j_gene: TRBJ2-7; d_gene: TRBD1; CDR3nt: TGTGCCAGCAGTCCCCGGGGACAGGGAAACTACGAGCAGTACTTC; CDR3aa: CASSPRGQGNYEQYF
v_gene: TRBV27; abundance: .; j_gene: TRBJ2-3; d_gene: .; CDR3nt: TGTGCCAGCAGTACCACGGCAGATACGCAGTATTTT; CDR3aa: CASSTTADTQYF
v_gene: TRBV2; abundance: .; j_gene: TRBJ1-6; d_gene: .; CDR3nt: TGTGCCAGCAGTTTACAGGGAGGGAATTCACCCCTCCACTTT; CDR3aa: CASSLQGGNSPLHF
v_gene: TRBV19; abundance: .; j_gene: TRBJ2-1; d_gene: TRBD2; CDR3nt: TGTGCCAGTAGGGTCGTAGCGGGAGGCTGGGATGAGCAGTTCTTC; CDR3aa: CASRVVAGGWDEQFF
v_gene: TRBV5-1; abundance: .; j_gene: TRBJ2-5; d_gene: .; CDR3nt: TGCGCCAGCAGCGGGGGCAGGCAAACCTTCCAAGAGACCCAGTACTTC; CDR3aa: CASSGGRQTFQETQYF
v_gene: TRBV5-1; abundance: .; j_gene: TRBJ2-5; d_gene: .; CDR3nt: TGCGCCAGCAGCTTCCCAAGTGCAGGTCAAGAGACCCAGTACTTC; CDR3aa: CASSFPSAGQETQYF
v_gene: TRBV6-6; abundance: .; j_gene: TRBJ2-2; d_gene: .; CDR3nt: .; CDR3aa: CASSTSTGELFF
v_gene: TRBV27; abundance: .; j_gene: TRBJ2-1; d_gene: TRBD2; CDR3nt: TGTGCCAGCAGTTTATTCCTAGCGGGGGCATCCTACAATGAGCAGTTCTTC; CDR3aa: CASSLFLAGASYNEQFF
v_gene: TRBV19; abundance: .; j_gene: TRBJ2-5; d_gene: TRBD2; CDR3nt: TGTGCCAGTAGTATAGGAGGGACTAGACGTTCACGGGAGACCCAGTACTTC; CDR3aa: CASSIGGTRRSRETQYF
v_gene: TRBV28; abundance: .; j_gene: TRBJ2-5; d_gene: TRBD1; CDR3nt: TGTGCCATCGGGACAGGAGGACAAGAGACCCAGTACTTC; CDR3aa: CAIGTGGQETQYF
v_gene: TRBV18; abundance: .; j_gene: TRBJ1-4; d_gene: .; CDR3nt: TGTGCCAGCTCACCAATGGGCAACGAAAAACTGTTTTTT; CDR3aa: CASSPMGNEKLFF
v_gene: TRBV7-6; abundance: once; j_gene: TRBJ1-3; d_gene: TRBD1; CDR3nt: TGTGCCAGCAGCTCCGAGTCAGGGGGCTCTGGAAACACCATATATTTT; CDR3aa: CASSSESGGSGNTIYF
v_gene: TRBV5-5; abundance: .; j_gene: TRBJ2-7; d_gene: .; CDR3nt: TGTGCCAGCAGCTATCCCTTGCGCGGGATCTCCTACGAGCAGTACTTC; CDR3aa: CASSYPLRGISYEQYF
v_gene: TRBV5-6; abundance: .; j_gene: TRBJ2-5; d_gene: .; CDR3nt: TGTGCCAGCAGCTTGGATGGTAGCTGGGAGACCCAGTACTTC; CDR3aa: CASSLDGSWETQYF
v_gene: TRBV29-1; abundance: .; j_gene: TRBJ1-1; d_gene: .; CDR3nt: TGCAGCGTTGATCGGAACACTGAAGCTTTCTTT; CDR3aa: CSVDRNTEAFF
v_gene: TRBV7-8; abundance: .; j_gene: TRBJ1-5; d_gene: TRBD1; CDR3nt: TGTGCCAGCAGCTCTGACAGGGAACCCCAGCATTTT; CDR3aa: CASSSDREPQHF
v_gene: TRBV6-1; abundance: .; j_gene: TRBJ2-7; d_gene: .; CDR3nt: TGTGCCAGCAGAAGTCCAGGCTCCGAGCAGTACTTC; CDR3aa: CASRSPGSEQYF
v_gene: TRBV6-4; abundance: .; j_gene: TRBJ1-1; d_gene: .; CDR3nt: TGTGCCAGCAGTGACGGGAGGATGGGGTACACTGAAGCTTTCTTT; CDR3aa: CASSDGRMGYTEAFF